This T cell receptor beta chain was captured by sequencing in a study of blood T cells in healthy people across ages. Study at large: About one barcoded beta molecule per two T cells was captured by template switching. Study results and limitations: The study regarded diversity estimates from one million T cells as underestimates.

Per germline, CDR1 SEHNR and CDR2 FQNEAQ (reference sequence). The CDR3 runs 16 residues. The V and J ends lost 1 base and 7 bases, in that order; junction bases with no gene match: 5. Details on this clonotype: The antigen is unknown.

A J-beta primer mix and a sample-barcoded 5' primer were used in a second PCR of roughly 7 to 12 cycles. TCRdb ran MiXCR on the 5' RACE reads and lists one entry per CDR3 protein. The sample lists a few hundred thousand distinct CDR3 sequences; about 26% were seen once. These same records also appear under a second study, on T cells of mothers and their children. Per that study: The yield was over 9.5 million TCR beta CDR3 reads from each mother and a few million from each child.

What was sequenced was blood. This chain links TRBV7-9 with TRBJ1-6, with TRBD1 matching 9 bases. This clonotype originated in a boy between 2 and 10 years old in good health. This CDR3 is CASSLDGTGRNSPLHF. CDR3 nucleotide sequence: TGTGCCAGCAGCTTAGATGGGACAGGGCGGAATTCACCCCTCCACTTT.